This T cell receptor beta chain was identified during a study of a mutant IDH1 vaccine in newly diagnosed glioma. Study at large: Treated patients, about 60% male and 37.5% female, averaged about 40 years of age.

As concerns this clone: What it recognizes is unknown.

Time point of the sample: week 11, during vaccination. A single vaccine dose contained 300 ug of mutant IDH1 20-mer peptide, and topical imiquimod was used with it. Sequenced by immunoSEQ multiplex PCR; TCRdb stores in-frame clones only, minus some. Among 95,000 to 120,000 clones, roughly 90% were seen once, and the ten largest hold around 0.61%. The sequence came from a woman between 50 and 59 years old with glioma. The source material was PBMCs, sampled from a glioma patient whose treatment included an IDH1 peptide vaccine.

This CDR3 is CASSVVGSTEAFF. Written as DNA, the CDR3 is TGTGCCAGCAGCGTAGTAGGGAGCACTGAAGCTTTCTTT. This sequence joins TRBV9 and TRBJ1-1; D unclear. The CDR3 has 13 amino acids. Trimming took off 0 bases at V and 4 bases at J, with 7 bases between the two ends. The V gene's germline CDR1 is SGDLS and CDR2 YYNGEE.